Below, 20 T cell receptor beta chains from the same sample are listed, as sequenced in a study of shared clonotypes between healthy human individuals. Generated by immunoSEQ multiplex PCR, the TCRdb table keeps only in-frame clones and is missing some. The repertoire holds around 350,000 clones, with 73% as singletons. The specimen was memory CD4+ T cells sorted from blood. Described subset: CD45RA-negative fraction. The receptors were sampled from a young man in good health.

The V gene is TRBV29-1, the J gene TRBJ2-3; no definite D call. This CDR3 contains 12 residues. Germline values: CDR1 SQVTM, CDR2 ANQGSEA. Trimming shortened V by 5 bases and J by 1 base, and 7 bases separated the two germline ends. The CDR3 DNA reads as TGCAGCGTTAACGAGGGCACAGATACGCAGTATTTT. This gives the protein CSVNEGTDTQYF.

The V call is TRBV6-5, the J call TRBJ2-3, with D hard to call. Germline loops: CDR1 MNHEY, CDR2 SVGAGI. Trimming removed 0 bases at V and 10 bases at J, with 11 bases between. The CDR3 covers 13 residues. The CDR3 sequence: CASSYSSLRAQYF. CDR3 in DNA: TGTGCCAGCAGTTACTCTAGCCTTAGGGCGCAGTATTTT.

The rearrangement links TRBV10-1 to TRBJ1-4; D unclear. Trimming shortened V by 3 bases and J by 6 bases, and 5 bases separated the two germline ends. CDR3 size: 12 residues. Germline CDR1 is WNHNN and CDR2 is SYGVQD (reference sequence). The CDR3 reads CASSETDEKLFF. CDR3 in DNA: TGCGCCAGCAGTGAAACGGATGAAAAACTGTTTTTT.

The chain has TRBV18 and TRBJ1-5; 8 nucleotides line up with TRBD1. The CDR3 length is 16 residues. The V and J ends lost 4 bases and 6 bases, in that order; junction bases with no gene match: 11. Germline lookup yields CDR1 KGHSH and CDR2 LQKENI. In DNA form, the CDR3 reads TGTGCCAGCTCACGGGAATCGACAGGGGATCGTCAGCCCCAGCATTTT. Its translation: CASSRESTGDRQPQHF. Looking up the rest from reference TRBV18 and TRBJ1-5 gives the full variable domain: NAGVMQNPRHLVRRRGQEARLRCSPMKGHSHVYWYRQLPEEGLKFMVYLQKENIIDESGMPKERFSAEFPKEGPSILRIQQVVRGDSAAYFCASSRESTGDRQPQHFGDGTRLSIL.

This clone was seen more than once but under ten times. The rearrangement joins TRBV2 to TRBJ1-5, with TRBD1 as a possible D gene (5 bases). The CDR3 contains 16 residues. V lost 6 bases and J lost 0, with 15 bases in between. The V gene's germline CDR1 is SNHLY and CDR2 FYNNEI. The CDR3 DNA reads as TGTGCCAGCAGATTCTCTTCAGGGACTAGCAATCAGCCCCAGCATTTT. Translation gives CASRFSSGTSNQPQHF.

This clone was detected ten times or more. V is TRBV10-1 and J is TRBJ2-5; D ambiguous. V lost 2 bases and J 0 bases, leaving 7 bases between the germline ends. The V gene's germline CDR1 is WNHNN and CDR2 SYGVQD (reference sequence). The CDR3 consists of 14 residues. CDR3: CASSETAYQETQYF. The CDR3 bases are TGCGCCAGCAGTGAGACGGCGTACCAAGAGACCCAGTACTTC.

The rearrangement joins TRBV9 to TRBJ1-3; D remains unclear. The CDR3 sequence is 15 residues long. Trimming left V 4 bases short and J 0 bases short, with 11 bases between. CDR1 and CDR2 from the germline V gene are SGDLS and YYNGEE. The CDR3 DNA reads TGTGCCAGCAGCCCGACATTGAGCTCTGGAAACACCATATATTTT. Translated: CASSPTLSSGNTIYF.

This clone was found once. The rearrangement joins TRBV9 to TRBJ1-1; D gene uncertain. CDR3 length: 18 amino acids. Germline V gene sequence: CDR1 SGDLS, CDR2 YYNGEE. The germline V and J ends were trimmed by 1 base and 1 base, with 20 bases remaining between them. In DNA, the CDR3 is TGTGCCAGCAGCGTACGAAGCTCCCAGGCCCGGGGGAACACTGAAGCTTTCTTT. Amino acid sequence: CASSVRSSQARGNTEAFF.

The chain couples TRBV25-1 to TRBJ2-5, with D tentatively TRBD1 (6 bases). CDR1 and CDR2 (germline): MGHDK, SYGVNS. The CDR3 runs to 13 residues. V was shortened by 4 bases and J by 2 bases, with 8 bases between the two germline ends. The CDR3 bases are TGTGCCAGCAGTGGGACAGAACAAGAGACCCAGTACTTC. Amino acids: CASSGTEQETQYF. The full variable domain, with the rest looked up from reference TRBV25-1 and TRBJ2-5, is EADIYQTPRYLVIGTGKKITLECSQTMGHDKMYWYQQDPGMELHLIHYSYGVNSTEKGDLSSESTVSRIRTEHFPLTLESARPSHTSQYLCASSGTEQETQYFGPGTRLLVL.

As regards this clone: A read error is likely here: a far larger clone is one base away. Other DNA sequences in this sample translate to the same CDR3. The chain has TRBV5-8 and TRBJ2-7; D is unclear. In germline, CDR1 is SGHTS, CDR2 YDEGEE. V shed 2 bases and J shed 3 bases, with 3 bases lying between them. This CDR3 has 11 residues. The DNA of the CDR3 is TGTGCCAGCAGCTTAGGCTACGAGCAGTACTTC. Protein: CASSLGYEQYF.

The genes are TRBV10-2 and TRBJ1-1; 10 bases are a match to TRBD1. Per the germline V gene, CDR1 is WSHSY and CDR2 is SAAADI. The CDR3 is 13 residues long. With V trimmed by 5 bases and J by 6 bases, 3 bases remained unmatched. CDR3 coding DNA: TGCGCCAGCAGTACCGGGACAGGGGCTGAAGCTTTCTTT. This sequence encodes CASSTGTGAEAFF.

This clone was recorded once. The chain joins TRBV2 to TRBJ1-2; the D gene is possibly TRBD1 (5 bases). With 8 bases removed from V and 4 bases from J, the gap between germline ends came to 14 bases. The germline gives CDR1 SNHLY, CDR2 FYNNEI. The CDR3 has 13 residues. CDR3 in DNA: TGTGCCAGCCTCTTCGGGGGGACCTATGGCTACACCTTC. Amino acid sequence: CASLFGGTYGYTF.

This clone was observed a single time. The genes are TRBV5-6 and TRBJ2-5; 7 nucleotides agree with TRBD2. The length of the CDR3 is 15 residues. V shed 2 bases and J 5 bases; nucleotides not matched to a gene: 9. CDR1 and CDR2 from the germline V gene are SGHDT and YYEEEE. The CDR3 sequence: CASSFFQTSTETQYF. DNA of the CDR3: TGTGCCAGCAGCTTCTTCCAGACTAGCACTGAGACCCAGTACTTC.

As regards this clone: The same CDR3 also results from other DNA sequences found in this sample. The CDR3 DNA is TGTGCCACCAGCAGAGGAGGGAGCAATCAGCCCCAGCATTTT. It specifies CATSRGGSNQPQHF. This chain uses TRBV15 with TRBJ1-5; D unresolved. V was trimmed by 1 base and J by 1 base, leaving 5 bases between them. Per germline, CDR1 LNHNV and CDR2 YYDKDF (reference sequence). This CDR3 region has 14 residues. The full variable domain, its missing parts supplied by reference TRBV15 and TRBJ1-5, is DAMVIQNPRYQVTQFGKPVTLSCSQTLNHNVMYWYQQKSSQAPKLLFHYYDKDFNNEADTPDNFQSRRPNTSFCFLDIRSPGLGDTAMYLCATSRGGSNQPQHFGDGTRLSIL.

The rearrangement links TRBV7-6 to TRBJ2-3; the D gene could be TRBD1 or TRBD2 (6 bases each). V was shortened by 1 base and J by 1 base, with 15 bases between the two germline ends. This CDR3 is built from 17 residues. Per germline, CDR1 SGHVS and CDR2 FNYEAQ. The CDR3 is CASSLGGGGKGTDTQYF. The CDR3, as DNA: TGTGCCAGCAGCTTAGGCGGAGGGGGTAAAGGCACAGATACGCAGTATTTT.

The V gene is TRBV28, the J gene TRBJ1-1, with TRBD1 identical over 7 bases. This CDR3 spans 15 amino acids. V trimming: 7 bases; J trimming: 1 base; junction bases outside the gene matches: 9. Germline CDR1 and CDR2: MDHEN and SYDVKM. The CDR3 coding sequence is TGTGCCAGCATGGGACAGCTGAGTGGGAACACTGAAGCTTTCTTT. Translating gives CASMGQLSGNTEAFF.

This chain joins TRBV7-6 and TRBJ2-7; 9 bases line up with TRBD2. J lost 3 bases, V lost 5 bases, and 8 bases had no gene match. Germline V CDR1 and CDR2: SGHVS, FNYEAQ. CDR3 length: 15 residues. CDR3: CASSASSGVSYEQYF. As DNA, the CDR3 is TGTGCCAGCAGCGCCTCTAGCGGGGTGAGCTACGAGCAGTACTTC.

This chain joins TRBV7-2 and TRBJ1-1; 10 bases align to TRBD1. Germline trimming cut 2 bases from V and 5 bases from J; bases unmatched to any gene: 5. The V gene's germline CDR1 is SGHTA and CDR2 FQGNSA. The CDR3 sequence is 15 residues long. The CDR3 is CASSLTGTGVTEAFF. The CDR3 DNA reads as TGTGCCAGCAGCTTAACCGGGACAGGGGTTACTGAAGCTTTCTTT.

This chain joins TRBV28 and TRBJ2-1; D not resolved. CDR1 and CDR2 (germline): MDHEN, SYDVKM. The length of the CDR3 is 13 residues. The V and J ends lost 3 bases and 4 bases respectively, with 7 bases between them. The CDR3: CASSFLGYNEQFF. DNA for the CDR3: TGTGCCAGCAGTTTTCTGGGTTACAATGAGCAGTTCTTC.

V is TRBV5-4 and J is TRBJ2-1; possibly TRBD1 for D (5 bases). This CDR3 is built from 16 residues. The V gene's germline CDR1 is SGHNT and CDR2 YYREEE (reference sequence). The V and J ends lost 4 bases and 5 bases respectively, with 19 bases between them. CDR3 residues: CASSPPDILLDNEQFF. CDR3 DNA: TGTGCCAGCAGCCCTCCGGACATCTTGCTGGACAATGAGCAGTTCTTC.